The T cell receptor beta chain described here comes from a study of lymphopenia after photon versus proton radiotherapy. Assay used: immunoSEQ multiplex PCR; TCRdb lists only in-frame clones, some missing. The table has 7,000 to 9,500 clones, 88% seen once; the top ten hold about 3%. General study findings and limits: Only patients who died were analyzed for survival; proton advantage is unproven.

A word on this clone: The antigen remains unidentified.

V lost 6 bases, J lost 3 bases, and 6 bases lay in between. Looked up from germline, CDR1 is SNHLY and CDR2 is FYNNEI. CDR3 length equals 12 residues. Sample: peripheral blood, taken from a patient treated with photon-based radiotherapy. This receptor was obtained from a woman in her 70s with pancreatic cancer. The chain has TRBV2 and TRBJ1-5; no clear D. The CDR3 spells CASRDPNQPQHF. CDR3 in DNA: TGTGCCAGCAGGGATCCCAATCAGCCCCAGCATTTT.